This T cell receptor beta chain emerged from a study of shared clonotypes between healthy human individuals. Trimming cost V 0 bases and J 3 bases, with 16 bases left between them. The CDR3 is made up of 16 amino acids. CDR1 is SGHRS, CDR2 YFSETQ, per germline. This clone showed up just once. Deep was the level used in running the assay. Some clones are missing from TCRdb's copy, which holds only in-frame ones; the method was immunoSEQ multiplex PCR. Of fewer than 350,000 clones in the sample, around 90% were seen once. The sequence was obtained from a man aged 18 to 29 in good health. Input material: memory CD8+ T cells sorted from blood. Sample subset: CD45RO+ cells pooled with CCR7-negative TemRA cells. The chain combines TRBV5-1 with TRBJ2-7; D is possibly TRBD1 (6 bases). The CDR3 sequence is CASSLASGEFDYEQYF. The CDR3 nucleotides read TGCGCCAGCAGCTTGGCCTCAGGGGAATTCGACTACGAGCAGTACTTC. The variable domain in full, completed from reference TRBV5-1 and TRBJ2-7, reads KAGVTQTPRYLIKTRGQQVTLSCSPISGHRSVSWYQQTPGQGLQFLFEYFSETQRNKGNFPGRFSGRQFSNSRSEMNVSTLELGDSALYLCASSLASGEFDYEQYFGPGTRLTVT.